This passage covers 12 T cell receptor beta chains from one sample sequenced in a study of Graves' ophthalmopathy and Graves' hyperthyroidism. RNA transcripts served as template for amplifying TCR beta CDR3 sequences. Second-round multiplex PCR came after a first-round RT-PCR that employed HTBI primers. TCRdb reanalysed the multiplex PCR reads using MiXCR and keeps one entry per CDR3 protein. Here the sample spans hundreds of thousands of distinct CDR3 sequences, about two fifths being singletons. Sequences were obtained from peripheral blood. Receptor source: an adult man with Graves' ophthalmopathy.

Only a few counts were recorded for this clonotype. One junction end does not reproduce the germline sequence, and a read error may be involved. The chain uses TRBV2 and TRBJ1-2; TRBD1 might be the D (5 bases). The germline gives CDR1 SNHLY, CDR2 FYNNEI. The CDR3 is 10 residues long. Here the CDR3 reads CASRRDGCTF. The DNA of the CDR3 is TGTGCCAGCCGCAGGGATGGCTGCACCTTC.

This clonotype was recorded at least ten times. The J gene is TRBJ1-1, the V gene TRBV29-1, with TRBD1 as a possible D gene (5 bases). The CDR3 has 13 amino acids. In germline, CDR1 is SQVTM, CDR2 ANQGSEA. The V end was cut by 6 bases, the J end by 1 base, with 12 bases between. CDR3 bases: TGCAGCGTCGACGGACACCCGAACACTGAAGCTTTCTTT. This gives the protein CSVDGHPNTEAFF. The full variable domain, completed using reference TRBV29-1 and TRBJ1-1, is SAVISQKPSRDICQRGTSLTIQCQVDSQVTMMFWYRQQPGQSLTLIATANQGSEATYESGFVIDKFPISRPNLTFSTLTVSNMSPEDSSIYLCSVDGHPNTEAFFGQGTRLTVV.

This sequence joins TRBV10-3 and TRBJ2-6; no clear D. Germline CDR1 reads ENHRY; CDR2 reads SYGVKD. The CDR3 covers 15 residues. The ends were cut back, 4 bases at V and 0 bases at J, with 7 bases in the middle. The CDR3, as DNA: TGTGCCATCAGTGCAGTGTCCTCTGGGGCCAACGTCCTGACTTTC. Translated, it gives CAISAVSSGANVLTF.

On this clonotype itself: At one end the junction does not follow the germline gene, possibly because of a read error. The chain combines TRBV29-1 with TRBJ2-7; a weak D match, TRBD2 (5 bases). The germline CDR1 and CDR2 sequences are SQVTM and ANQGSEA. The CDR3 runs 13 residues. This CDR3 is CSVGRSGTGELYF. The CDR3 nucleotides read TGCAGCGTTGGACGTAGTGGAACCGGGGAGCTGTACTTC.

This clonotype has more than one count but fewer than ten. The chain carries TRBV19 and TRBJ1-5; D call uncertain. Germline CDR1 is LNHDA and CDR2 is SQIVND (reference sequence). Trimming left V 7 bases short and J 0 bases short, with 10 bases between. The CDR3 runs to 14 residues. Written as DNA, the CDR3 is TGTGCCAGTACTATGATCTATAGCAATCAGCCCCAGCATTTT. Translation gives CASTMIYSNQPQHF.

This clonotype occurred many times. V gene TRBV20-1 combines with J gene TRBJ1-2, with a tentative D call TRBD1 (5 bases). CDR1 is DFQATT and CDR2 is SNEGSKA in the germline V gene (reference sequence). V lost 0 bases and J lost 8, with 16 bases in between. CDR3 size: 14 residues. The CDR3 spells CSAREGTDAAGYTF. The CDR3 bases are TGCAGTGCTAGAGAGGGGACGGACGCCGCGGGCTACACCTTC.

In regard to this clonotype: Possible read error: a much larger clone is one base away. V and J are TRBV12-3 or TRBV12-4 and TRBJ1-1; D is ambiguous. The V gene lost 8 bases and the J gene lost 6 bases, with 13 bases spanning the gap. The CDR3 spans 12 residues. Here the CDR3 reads CASLRRAPEAFF. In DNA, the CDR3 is TGTGCCAGCCTCAGGCGGGCCCCTGAAGCTTTCTTT.

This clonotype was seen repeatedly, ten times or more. CDR3 sequence reads: CASSQGERTGGYTF. In DNA, the CDR3 is TGTGCCAGCAGCCAGGGGGAGCGTACGGGCGGCTACACCTTC. The chain uses TRBV7-8 and TRBJ1-2, with 7 bases matching TRBD1. Trimming cost V 5 bases and J 8 bases; bases outside gene matches: 11. This CDR3 is built from 14 residues. CDR1 SGHVS and CDR2 FQNEAQ come from the germline V gene.

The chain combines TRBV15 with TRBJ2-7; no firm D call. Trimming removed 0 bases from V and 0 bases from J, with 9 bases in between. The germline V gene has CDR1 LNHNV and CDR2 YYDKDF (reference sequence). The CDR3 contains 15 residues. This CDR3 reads CATSRESGGSYEQYF. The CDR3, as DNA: TGTGCCACCAGCAGAGAATCGGGCGGCTCCTACGAGCAGTACTTC.

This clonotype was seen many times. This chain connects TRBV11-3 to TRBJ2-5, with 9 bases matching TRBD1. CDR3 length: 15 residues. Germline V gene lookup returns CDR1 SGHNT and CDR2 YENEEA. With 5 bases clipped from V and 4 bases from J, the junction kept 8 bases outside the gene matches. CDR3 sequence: CASSIPGQGLETQYF. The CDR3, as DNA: TGTGCCAGCAGCATCCCGGGACAGGGTTTAGAGACCCAGTACTTC.

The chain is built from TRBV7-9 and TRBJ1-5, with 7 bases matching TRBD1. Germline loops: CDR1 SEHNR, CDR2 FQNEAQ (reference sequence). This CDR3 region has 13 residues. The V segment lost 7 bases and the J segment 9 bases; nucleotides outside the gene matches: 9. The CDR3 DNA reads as TGTGCCAGCAACTTTCAGGGGGGGGGGCCCCAGCATTTT. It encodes CASNFQGGGPQHF.

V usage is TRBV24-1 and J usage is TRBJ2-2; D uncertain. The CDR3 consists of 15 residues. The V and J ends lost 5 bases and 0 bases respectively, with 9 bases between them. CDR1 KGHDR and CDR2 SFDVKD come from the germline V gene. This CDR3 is CATSALTANTGELFF. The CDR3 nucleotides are TGTGCCACCAGTGCCCTTACGGCGAACACCGGGGAGCTGTTTTTT.